This T cell receptor (beta chain) was retrieved from a study of shared clonotypes between healthy human individuals. Study as a whole: Plates per donor: three CD4 naive, three CD4 memory, two CD8 naive, one CD8 memory.

Generated by immunoSEQ multiplex PCR, the TCRdb table keeps only in-frame clones and is missing some. The top ten hold about 1.1% of the sample, which has about 2 million clones, approximately 95% seen once. The V gene end was trimmed by 5 bases and the J gene end by 5 bases; junction bases not matched to a gene: 3. The CDR3 has 13 residues. Germline CDR1 and CDR2: SGDLS and YYNGEE. As defined, naive CD8 cells were CD45RO-negative and positively selected for CCR7, with terminally differentiated effector memory CD45RA+ cells excluded. As concerns this clone: In the same sample, other DNA sequences code for this CDR3.

The sequenced sample was naive CD8+ T cells sorted from blood. This chain uses TRBV9 with TRBJ1-4; 7 bases agree with TRBD1. The source is a man aged 18 to 29 in good health. The CDR3 sequence is CASSPGGNEKLFF. The DNA for the CDR3 is TGTGCCAGCAGTCCAGGGGGGAATGAAAAACTGTTTTTT.